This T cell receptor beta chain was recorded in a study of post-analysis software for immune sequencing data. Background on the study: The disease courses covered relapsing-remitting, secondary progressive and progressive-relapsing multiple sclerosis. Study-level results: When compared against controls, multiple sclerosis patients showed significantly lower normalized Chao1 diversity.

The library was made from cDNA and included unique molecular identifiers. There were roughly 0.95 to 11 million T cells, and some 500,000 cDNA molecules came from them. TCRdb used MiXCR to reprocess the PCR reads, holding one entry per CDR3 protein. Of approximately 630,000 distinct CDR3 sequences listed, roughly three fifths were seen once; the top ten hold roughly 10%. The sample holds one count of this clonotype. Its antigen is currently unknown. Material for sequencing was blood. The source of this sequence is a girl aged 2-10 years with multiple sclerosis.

CDR3: CASSLGQGWVEQFF. In DNA, the CDR3 is TGTGCCAGCAGTCTTGGACAGGGATGGGTCGAGCAGTTCTTC. The chain carries TRBV12-3 or TRBV12-4 and TRBJ2-1; 8 bases align to TRBD1. The CDR3 consists of 14 residues. V lost 5 bases, J lost 10 bases, and 10 bases stayed unmatched.